The clone carrying this TCR beta chain was counted ten times or more. Antigen unknown. A single record per CDR3 protein comes from TCRdb applying MiXCR to the 5' RACE reads. The sample holds 200,000 or so distinct CDR3 sequences, 9.5% seen once. This specimen belongs to a study of T-cell memory formation after mild COVID-19. There are 11 residues in the CDR3. Trimming pared 7 bases from V and 1 base from J, leaving 1 base between. Germline assignment: CDR1 LGHNA and CDR2 YNFKEQ. General observations from the study: Still unconfirmed is whether the second-wave clones peaking on day 37 recognized SARS-CoV-2. From day 15 to 85, contracting clones were balanced between CD4 and CD8, whereas later expanders leaned toward CD4+. Pre-infection memory carried some responding clones, suggesting that cross-reactive memory joined.

This TCR derives from a man younger than 35 who had mild COVID-19 (a few samples of this study predate the infection). Cell type and time point are not known. V is TRBV4-2 and J is TRBJ1-4, with D unclear. The sample was PBMCs or a T cell subset sorted from them (not recorded which). The CDR3 reads CASKTNEKLFF. The CDR3 nucleotides are TGTGCCAGCAAAACTAATGAAAAACTGTTTTTT.